The following is a TCR beta chain sequence with its context. Trimming took 6 bases from V and 5 from J, leaving 13 bases between them. The germline V gene encodes CDR1 LNHDA and CDR2 SQIVND (reference sequence). The CDR3 consists of 14 residues. The data derive from a study of blood T cell repertoires in COVID-19. Study in general: Spain, Italy and the United States supplied samples that represented acute and convalescent COVID-19. Nucleic acid was either cDNA or gDNA, and it came from T cells, B-cell-depleted T cells, or PBMCs.

Source study methods: Estimation of nucleated cell counts relied on the amplification of reference gene primers. Here immunoSEQ multiplex PCR was the method, and the copy in TCRdb shows in-frame clones only, minus some. V, J and clone size reflect that table, while D and trimming were determined from the DNA. In the table there are roughly 200,000 clones, over 70% of which are singletons. The V call is TRBV19, the J call TRBJ1-4; D is perhaps TRBD1 (6 bases). Sequencing used peripheral blood. The source of this sequence is a man aged 35 to 55 with acute or convalescent COVID-19. CDR3 in amino acids: CASRVQGGNEKLFF. For the CDR3, the DNA is TGTGCCAGTAGGGTACAGGGCGGAAATGAAAAACTGTTTTTT.